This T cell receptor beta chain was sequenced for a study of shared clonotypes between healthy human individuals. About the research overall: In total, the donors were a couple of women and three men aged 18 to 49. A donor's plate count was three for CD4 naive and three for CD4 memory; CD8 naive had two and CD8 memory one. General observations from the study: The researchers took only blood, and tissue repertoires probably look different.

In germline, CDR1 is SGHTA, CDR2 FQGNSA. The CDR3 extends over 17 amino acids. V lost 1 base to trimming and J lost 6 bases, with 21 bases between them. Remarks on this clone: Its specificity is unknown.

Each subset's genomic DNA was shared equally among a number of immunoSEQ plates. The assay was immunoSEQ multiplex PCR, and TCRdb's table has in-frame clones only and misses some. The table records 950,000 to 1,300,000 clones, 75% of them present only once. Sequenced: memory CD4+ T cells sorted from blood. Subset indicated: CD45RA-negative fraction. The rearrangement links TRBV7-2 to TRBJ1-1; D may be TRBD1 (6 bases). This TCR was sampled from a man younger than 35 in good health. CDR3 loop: CASSLVGGAFGWSEAFF. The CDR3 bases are TGTGCCAGCAGCTTAGTGGGGGGGGCGTTCGGTTGGTCTGAAGCTTTCTTT.